This T cell receptor beta chain stems from a study of shared clonotypes between healthy human individuals. The deep-level immunoSEQ assay was used. Sequencing was performed with immunoSEQ multiplex PCR; in TCRdb, only in-frame clones are kept and a portion is missing. The data contain about 490,000 clones, around three quarters of them seen just once; the ten biggest clones take up roughly 12%. Donors had no recently reported acute infections or vaccinations and were HIV-negative. Trimming removed 1 base from V and 2 bases from J, with 2 bases in between. CDR1 SGDLS and CDR2 YYNGEE come from the germline V gene. The CDR3 is 12 amino acids. Study findings and constraints: The authors sampled blood alone, and tissue repertoires likely differ.

To note about this clone: What it binds is unknown.

The sequenced material came from PBMCs. This chain joins TRBV9 and TRBJ2-3; no clear D. The source of this sequence is a middle-aged woman in good health. Some clones in this sample may be carry-over from other donors' samples. CDR3: CASSVNTDTQYF. DNA for the CDR3: TGTGCCAGCAGCGTAAACACAGATACGCAGTATTTT.